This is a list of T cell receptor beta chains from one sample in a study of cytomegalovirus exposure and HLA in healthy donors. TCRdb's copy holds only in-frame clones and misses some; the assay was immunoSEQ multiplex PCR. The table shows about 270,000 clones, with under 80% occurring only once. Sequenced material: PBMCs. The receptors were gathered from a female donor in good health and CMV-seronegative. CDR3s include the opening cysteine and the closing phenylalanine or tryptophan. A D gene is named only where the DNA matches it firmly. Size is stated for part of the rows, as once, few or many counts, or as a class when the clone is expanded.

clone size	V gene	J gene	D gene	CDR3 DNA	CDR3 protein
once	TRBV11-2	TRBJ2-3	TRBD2	TGTGCCAGCAGCCCCGGATTTCGGGTACTAGCGTCTAGCACAGATACGCAGTATTTT	CASSPGFRVLASSTDTQYF
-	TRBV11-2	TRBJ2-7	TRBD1	TGTGCCAGCAGCTCAGGACAGGGAGGCGAGCAGTACTTC	CASSSGQGGEQYF
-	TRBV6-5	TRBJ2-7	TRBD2	TGTGCCAGCAGTTACTCCGGACTAGCTAGCTACGAGCAGTACTTC	CASSYSGLASYEQYF
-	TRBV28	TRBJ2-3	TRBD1	TGTGCCAGCAGCAGGAACAGGGGTGGGGCAGATACGCAGTATTTT	CASSRNRGGADTQYF
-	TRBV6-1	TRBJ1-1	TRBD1	TGTGCCAGCAGTGAAAATCGGGACAGTAACACTGAAGCTTTCTTT	CASSENRDSNTEAFF
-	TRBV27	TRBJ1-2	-	TGTGCCAGCAGTTTATGGCCCCCCCGCTTACAGGGCCCTCGAACGTCTAACTATGGCTACACCTTC	CASSLWPPRLQGPRTSNYGYTF
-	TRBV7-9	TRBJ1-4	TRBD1	TGTGCCAGCAGCTCGACAGGGGGCGGAGAAAAACTGTTTTTT	CASSSTGGGEKLFF
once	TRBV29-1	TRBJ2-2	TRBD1	TGCAGCGTTAACAGGGGGCATAACACCGGGGAGCTGTTTTTT	CSVNRGHNTGELFF
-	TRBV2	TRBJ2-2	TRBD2	TGTGCCAGCAGTACACTAGCGGGAGGCACCGGGGAGCTGTTTTTT	CASSTLAGGTGELFF
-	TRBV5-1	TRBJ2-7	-	TGCGCCAGCAGCTTGAACAGGGACGAGCAGTACTTC	CASSLNRDEQYF
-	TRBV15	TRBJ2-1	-	TGTGCCACCAGTAAATACAATGAGCAGTTCTTC	CATSKYNEQFF
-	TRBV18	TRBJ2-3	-	TGTGCCAGCTCACCGTTGGGCCTAGCGACCACAGATACGCAGTATTTT	CASSPLGLATTDTQYF
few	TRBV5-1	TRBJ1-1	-	TGCGCCAGCAGCTCGACAGCACTGAACACTGAAGCTTTCTTT	CASSSTALNTEAFF
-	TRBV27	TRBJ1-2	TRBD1	TGTGCCAGCAGGCCGGGACAGGAATACCCTGGAAACTATGGCTACACCTTC	CASRPGQEYPGNYGYTF
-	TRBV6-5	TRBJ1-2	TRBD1	TGTGCCAGCAGTTACACCCGGGACAGGGGGTATGGCTACACCTTC	CASSYTRDRGYGYTF
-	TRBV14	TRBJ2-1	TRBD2	TGTGCCAGCAGCCAAGAGGCTAGCGGGAGCAATGAGCAGTTCTTC	CASSQEASGSNEQFF
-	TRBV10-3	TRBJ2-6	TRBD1	TGTGCGAGCACCGGGACAGAGGCCAACGTCCTGACTTTC	CASTGTEANVLTF
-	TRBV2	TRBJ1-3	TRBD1	TGTGCCAGCACTGTTCAGGGGGCCTCTGGAAACACCATATATTTT	CASTVQGASGNTIYF
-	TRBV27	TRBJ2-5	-	TGTGCCAGCAGTTTTTTTCGTACAGCCCTACAAGAGACCCAGTACTTC	CASSFFRTALQETQYF
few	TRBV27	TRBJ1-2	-	TGTGCCAGCACCCCCGGTTGGGGGGTTGGAGGCTACACCTTC	CASTPGWGVGGYTF
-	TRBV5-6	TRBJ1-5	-	TGTGCCAGCAGCTTGGGGGGGCTACAGGGTTGGGTCAATCAGCCCCAGCATTTT	CASSLGGLQGWVNQPQHF
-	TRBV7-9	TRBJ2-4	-	TGTGCCAGCAGCTTTCCCAATGAGCCCAACATTCAGTACTTC	CASSFPNEPNIQYF
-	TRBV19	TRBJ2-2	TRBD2	TGTGCCAGTAGTATCCTAGCGGGAGGCGACGGGGAGCTGTTTTTT	CASSILAGGDGELFF
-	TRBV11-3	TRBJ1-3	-	TGTGCCAGCAGCCTTGACAGCTCTGGAAACACCATATATTTT	CASSLDSSGNTIYF
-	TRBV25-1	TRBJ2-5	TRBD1	TGTGCCAGCAGTGACCACCAGGCAGGGGGTAAGGAGACCCAGTACTTC	CASSDHQAGGKETQYF
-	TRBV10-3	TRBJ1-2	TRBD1	TGTGCCATCAGTGAGTTCGGGGACAGGGGGCATCGGGACTATGGCTACACCTTC	CAISEFGDRGHRDYGYTF
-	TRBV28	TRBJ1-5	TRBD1	TGTGCCAGCAAGGGACAGTTCAATCAGCCCCAGCATTTT	CASKGQFNQPQHF
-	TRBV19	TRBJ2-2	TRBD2	TGTGCCAGTAGCTTAGCGGGCCTCACCGGGGAGCTGTTTTTT	CASSLAGLTGELFF
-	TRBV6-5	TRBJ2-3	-	TGTGCCAGCAGTCCCGCCGGGGGTACGCAGTATTTT	CASSPAGGTQYF
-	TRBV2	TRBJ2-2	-	TGTGCCAGCAGTGAGCAGAAGCGGAACACCGGGGAGCTGTTTTTT	CASSEQKRNTGELFF
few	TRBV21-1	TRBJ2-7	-	TGTGCCAGCAGCAAAACCCTAGCGGGCCTAAGCTCCTACGAGCAGTACTTC	CASSKTLAGLSSYEQYF
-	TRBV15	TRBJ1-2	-	TGTGCCACCAGCAGAGATACAGTAGCTAACTATGGCTACACCTTC	CATSRDTVANYGYTF
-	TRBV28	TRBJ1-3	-	TGTGCCAGCAGTTTATCCCGGAGATCTGGAAACACCATATATTTT	CASSLSRRSGNTIYF
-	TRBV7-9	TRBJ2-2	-	TGTTCCAGCAGCCAGAATTGGGCGGGTAACACCGGGGAGCTGTTTTTT	CSSSQNWAGNTGELFF
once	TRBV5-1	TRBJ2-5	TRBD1	TGCGCCAGCAGCCTGTTGACAGGGGGCAGGGGGGAGACCCAGTACTTC	CASSLLTGGRGETQYF
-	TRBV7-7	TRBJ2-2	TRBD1	TGTGCTAGCAGCCCTGGACAGGGGAACCCTAGCAATCGGGGAACCGGGGAGCTGTTTTTT	CASSPGQGNPSNRGTGELFF